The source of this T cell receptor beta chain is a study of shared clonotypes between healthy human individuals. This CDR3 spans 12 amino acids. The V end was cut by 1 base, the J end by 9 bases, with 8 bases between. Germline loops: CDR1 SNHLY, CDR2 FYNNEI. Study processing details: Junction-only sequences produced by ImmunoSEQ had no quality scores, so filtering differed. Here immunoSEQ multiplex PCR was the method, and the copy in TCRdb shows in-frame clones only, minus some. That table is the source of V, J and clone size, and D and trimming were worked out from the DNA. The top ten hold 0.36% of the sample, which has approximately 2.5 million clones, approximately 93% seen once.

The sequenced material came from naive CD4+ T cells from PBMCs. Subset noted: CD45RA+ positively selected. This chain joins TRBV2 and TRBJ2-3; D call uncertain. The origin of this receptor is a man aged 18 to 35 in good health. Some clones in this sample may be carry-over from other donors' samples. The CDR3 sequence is CASSEESRTQYF. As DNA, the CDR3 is TGTGCCAGCAGTGAAGAGAGCAGGACGCAGTATTTT.